This TCR beta chain appears in the sequencing data of a study of T-cell reconstitution after alpha-beta-depleted transplantation in children. Unique molecular identifiers were used in preparing the TCRbeta library. TCRdb reprocessed the PCR reads via MiXCR and lists one record per CDR3 protein. The table lists about 500,000 distinct CDR3 sequences, over 25% of them singletons, with approximately 2.3% in the top ten. The germline CDR1 and CDR2 sequences are SGHTA and FQGTGA. This CDR3 comprises 14 residues. V was cut by 1 base and J by 7 bases, with 13 bases left in between. The TCR comes from a human donor who donated a stem cell graft to a child with aplastic anemia. The source material was PBMCs from the stem cell graft donor, sampled from the stem cell graft. This chain joins TRBV7-3 and TRBJ1-2; D is possibly TRBD1 (6 bases). The CDR3 coding sequence is TGTGCCAGCAGCTTAAGTGGAGGGGGAGGTGGCTACACCTTC. Its protein product is CASSLSGGGGGYTF.